This paragraph covers one TCR beta chain sequence. This clonotype was counted only a few times. Its antigen target is currently unknown. No per-base quality is available; no much larger clone lies one base away. TCR beta repertoires were profiled from peripheral blood of 13 young patients with multiple sclerosis to demonstrate the VDJtools post-analysis software. The multiple sclerosis patients were children and adolescents ranging in age from roughly 6 to 15 years. This entry is derived from a study of post-analysis software for immune sequencing data (dated by TCRdb to the mid-2010s). Regarding the study in general: Relapsing-remitting, secondary progressive and progressive-relapsing multiple sclerosis were recorded as disease courses, and subtype annotation was lacking for some patients. A subset of samples was prepared in parallel using single-end sample barcoding, then pooled and co-amplified after Illumina adapter ligation. Patient repertoires were compared against around 10 previously published healthy control repertoires from donors aged 6 to 25 years.

The CDR3 sequence holds 15 residues, the cysteine and phenylalanine included. The entry retains the CDR3 DNA only, 45 bases that are in frame from base 1. V is pared back by 0 bases and J by 6 bases, with 15 bases lying between the germline termini. CDR1 and CDR2, looked up from the germline V gene, are MNHEY and SVGAGI. The library relied on PCR. Sequencing was performed on an Illumina HiSeq 2500. To reduce PCR and sequencing biases, unique molecular identifiers were incorporated into the TCR beta cDNA libraries. Per 1 to 10 million input T cells, roughly 500,000 cDNA molecules were obtained, such that each molecule approximated one T cell. The patient libraries were prepared and sequenced using the same protocol as the earlier healthy control dataset. Samples belonging to the same batch were prepared together, multiplexed and sequenced on a shared HiSeq lane. On the study's bioinformatics: Raw barcoded reads were processed with MIGEC, and single-read molecular identifier groups were discarded before consensus assembly and CDR3 extraction. VDJtools was used for post-analysis of the clonotype tables, and diversity was normalized by down-sampling every dataset to the size of the smallest sample. To correct batch-related cross-sample contamination, repertoire overlap clustering matched CDR3 amino acid sequences but not nucleotide sequences. TCRdb trimmed the raw reads at Q25, called clones with MiXCR and kept productive beta chains. Each CDR3 protein gets just one entry, which takes the most common genes and DNA from the rows behind it. The V and J calls reflect TCRdb's pipeline rather than the authors' work. The sample includes about 770,000 distinct CDR3 sequences, with approximately 44% observed a single time. The biggest ten clones account for 4% to 5% of the sample.

Results the study describes overall, beyond this receptor: When samples were clustered directly using the F measure, samples prepared in the same batch co-clustered strongly, which prompted a batch-effect correction. The control group was slightly older than the multiple sclerosis patient group. Significantly higher frequencies in patients than in controls were found for a handful of TRBV segments, including TRBV5-6, TRBV5-1 and TRBV20-1. Normalized Chao1 diversity was significantly lower in multiple sclerosis patients than controls, suggesting substantial peripheral T-cell clonal expansion.

The TCR was taken from a girl aged 5-17 years with multiple sclerosis. The V and J segments used are TRBV6-5 and TRBJ2-7; too little of a D gene remains to name it. Material for sequencing was blood. The DNA reads TGTGCCAGCAGTTACTCACTTTCCAGGAAGGGCGAGCAGTACTTC. This translates into CASSYSLSRKGEQYF.